One sample yielded the 14 T cell receptor beta chains listed below, sequenced in a study of cytomegalovirus exposure and HLA in healthy donors. Measured with immunoSEQ multiplex PCR; TCRdb has only the in-frame clones, and not every one. The sample includes 140,000 to 150,000 clones, about 94% of them seen just once. The sample was PBMCs. The origin of the receptors is a young man in good health and CMV-seropositive.

The rearrangement uses TRBV9 and TRBJ2-2; no reliable D call. V was clipped by 1 base and J by 0 bases, with 4 bases between them. There are 14 residues in the CDR3. Germline lookup yields CDR1 SGDLS and CDR2 YYNGEE. The CDR3 DNA reads TGTGCCAGCAGCGTATCCTCGAACACCGGGGAGCTGTTTTTT. It yields the protein CASSVSSNTGELFF.

The chain carries TRBV13 and TRBJ2-7, with D maybe TRBD2 (5 bases). V lost 5 bases and J 4 bases, leaving 21 bases between the germline ends. Germline assignment: CDR1 PRHDT and CDR2 FYEKMQ (reference sequence). The CDR3 runs 16 residues. The CDR3 here is CASSPRRRISAYEQYF. The DNA of the CDR3 is TGTGCCAGCAGCCCCCGGAGGCGGATTTCGGCATACGAGCAGTACTTC.

The J gene is TRBJ2-7, the V gene TRBV4-1, with 9 bases that match TRBD2. Germline V CDR1 and CDR2: MGHRA, YSYEKL. V shed 1 base, J shed 0 bases, and the junction held 1 base outside the gene matches. This CDR3 contains 15 residues. This CDR3 reads CASSQVSGSSYEQYF. The CDR3, as DNA: TGCGCCAGCAGCCAAGTTAGCGGGAGCTCCTACGAGCAGTACTTC.

The sample holds one count of this clone. V gene TRBV2 combines with J gene TRBJ2-1; D is undetermined. The germline gives CDR1 SNHLY, CDR2 FYNNEI. The CDR3 loop spans 15 amino acids. V lost 9 bases, J lost 7 bases, and 22 bases lay in between. CDR3: CASLAFYSSQNEQFF. CDR3 DNA sequence: TGTGCCAGTCTCGCCTTCTATAGCTCTCAGAATGAGCAGTTCTTC. The full variable domain, with the rest looked up from reference TRBV2 and TRBJ2-1, is EPEVTQTPSHQVTQMGQEVILRCVPISNHLYFYWYRQILGQKVEFLVSFYNNEISEKSEIFDDQFSVERPDGSNFTLKIRSTKLEDSAMYFCASLAFYSSQNEQFFGPGTRLTVL.

This chain links TRBV6-5 with TRBJ1-1; 7 bases line up with TRBD1. The CDR3 runs 15 residues. Per the germline V gene, CDR1 is MNHEY and CDR2 is SVGAGI. The V gene end was trimmed by 0 bases and the J gene end by 8 bases; junction bases not matched to a gene: 9. CDR3 loop: CASSYSDRFGTEAFF. CDR3 sequence (DNA): TGTGCCAGCAGTTACTCGGACAGGTTCGGGACGGAAGCTTTCTTT.

This chain uses TRBV15 with TRBJ2-2; TRBD2 agrees at 7 bases. J was trimmed by 3 bases and V by 2 bases; bases with no gene match: 6. The CDR3 has 16 amino acids. The germline V gene encodes CDR1 LNHNV and CDR2 YYDKDF (reference sequence). This CDR3 reads CATSRSSGTDTGELFF. CDR3 bases: TGTGCCACCAGCAGATCCAGCGGGACCGACACCGGGGAGCTGTTTTTT.

This clone appeared a single time. V and J are TRBV4-1 and TRBJ1-1; no firm D call. V gave up 1 base and J gave up 2 bases, with 8 bases separating them. CDR3 length equals 14 residues. Germline V gives CDR1 MGHRA, CDR2 YSYEKL. The CDR3 sequence: CASSQVGFNTEAFF. The CDR3 DNA reads as TGCGCCAGCAGCCAAGTGGGCTTTAACACTGAAGCTTTCTTT.

CDR3 DNA sequence: TGTGCCGGACACAGGGAAACAAATTCACCCCTCCACTTT. Translating it yields CAGHRETNSPLHF. V is TRBV2 and J is TRBJ1-6; perhaps TRBD1 as D (6 bases). V lost 11 bases and J 7 bases, leaving 15 bases between the germline ends. The germline CDR1 and CDR2 sequences are SNHLY and FYNNEI. The CDR3 loop spans 13 amino acids. Supplemented by reference TRBV2 and TRBJ1-6, the full variable domain reads EPEVTQTPSHQVTQMGQEVILRCVPISNHLYFYWYRQILGQKVEFLVSFYNNEISEKSEIFDDQFSVERPDGSNFTLKIRSTKLEDSAMYFCAGHRETNSPLHFGNGTRLTVT.

This sequence joins TRBV5-4 and TRBJ2-4; D uncertain. The CDR3 has 14 amino acids. V shed 0 bases and J shed 2 bases, with 6 bases lying between them. Germline CDR1 reads SGHNT; CDR2 reads YYREEE (reference sequence). CDR3 sequence (DNA): TGTGCCAGCAGCTTGGGACAAACCAAAAACATTCAGTACTTC. Translation: CASSLGQTKNIQYF.

The chain links TRBV5-1 to TRBJ2-1; 8 positions agree with TRBD2. The CDR3 totals 16 residues. From germline, CDR1 is SGHRS and CDR2 YFSETQ. V trimming: 4 bases; J trimming: 4 bases; junction bases outside the gene matches: 10. The CDR3 protein is CASSGSGRRAYNEQFF. CDR3 nucleotide sequence: TGCGCCAGCAGCGGCAGCGGGAGACGAGCTTACAATGAGCAGTTCTTC.

The V and J genes are TRBV10-1 and TRBJ2-7, with no clear D. The germline CDR1 and CDR2 sequences are WNHNN and SYGVQD (reference sequence). Trimming cost V 8 bases and J 4 bases, with 6 bases left between them. The CDR3 loop spans 10 amino acids. The CDR3 DNA sequence: TGCGCCAGCTGTTATTACGAGCAGTACTTC. This sequence encodes CASCYYEQYF.

In nucleotides, the CDR3 is TGTGCCAGCAGTGAAGCGCTTGGGAGCGCGAACACAGATACGCAGTATTTT. Translated, it gives CASSEALGSANTDTQYF. V is TRBV2 and J is TRBJ2-3; tentatively, D is TRBD2 (5 bases). From germline, CDR1 is SNHLY and CDR2 FYNNEI. V lost 0 bases, J lost 2 bases, and 15 bases lay in between. The CDR3 spans 17 residues.

This chain links TRBV5-4 with TRBJ2-7; 12 nucleotides line up with TRBD2. CDR3 length: 15 amino acids. With V trimmed by 0 bases and J by 6 bases, 4 bases remained unmatched. The germline gives CDR1 SGHNT, CDR2 YYREEE (reference sequence). The CDR3 DNA follows: TGTGCCAGCAGCTTGGATCTAGCGGGAGGGCGCGAGCAGTACTTC. Protein product: CASSLDLAGGREQYF.

CDR3 region: CASSDRGLGGELFF. As DNA, the CDR3 is TGTGCCAGCAGTGACAGGGGGCTTGGCGGGGAGCTGTTTTTT. The chain combines TRBV25-1 with TRBJ2-2; 8 bases line up with TRBD1. Germline values: CDR1 MGHDK, CDR2 SYGVNS. The V gene end was trimmed by 3 bases and the J gene end by 7 bases; junction bases not matched to a gene: 4. The CDR3 totals 14 residues. Filled out from reference TRBV25-1 and TRBJ2-2, the complete variable domain reads EADIYQTPRYLVIGTGKKITLECSQTMGHDKMYWYQQDPGMELHLIHYSYGVNSTEKGDLSSESTVSRIRTEHFPLTLESARPSHTSQYLCASSDRGLGGELFFGEGSRLTVL.